The 23 T cell receptor beta chains reported below all come from one sample, sequenced in a study of T cell responses to AZD1222 COVID-19 vaccine. The repertoire was sequenced with immunoSEQ multiplex PCR; TCRdb's copy has only in-frame clones and lacks some. This sample has some 84,000 clones, with approximately 88% found just once. This material consisted of peripheral blood, taken on day 0 of AZD1222 vaccination. Source of these receptors: an adult in good health.

The chain has TRBV19 and TRBJ2-1, with 8 bases matching TRBD2. Per germline, CDR1 LNHDA and CDR2 SQIVND (reference sequence). CDR3 length equals 14 residues. CDR3 protein: CASKREFSYNEQFF. CDR3 DNA sequence: TGTGCTTCAAAGCGGGAGTTCTCCTACAATGAGCAGTTCTTC.

The CDR3 sequence is CASSIEGNKYYEQYF. CDR3 bases: TGTGCCAGTAGTATCGAAGGGAACAAATACTACGAGCAGTACTTC. The chain is built from TRBV19 and TRBJ2-7; no definite D call. Germline V gene sequence: CDR1 LNHDA, CDR2 SQIVND (reference sequence). Trimming removed 3 bases from V and 3 bases from J, with 15 bases in between. This CDR3 is built from 15 residues.

V and J are TRBV21-1 and TRBJ2-6; the table's D call TRBD1 went unverified against the DNA. TRBV21-1 is tagged as a pseudogene. The CDR3 contains 21 residues. This chain's CDR3 is CASSHTLDRGQVSSGANVLTF. The CDR3 DNA sequence: TGTGCCAGCAGCCACACTCTGGATAGGGGACAGGTGAGTTCTGGGGCCAACGTCCTGACTTTC.

This clone occurred once. The chain couples TRBV3-1 (or the pseudogene TRBV3-2) to TRBJ2-1; TRBD2 aligns across 15 bases. Trimming cost V 4 bases and J 4 bases; bases outside gene matches: 8. The germline CDR1 and CDR2 sequences are LGHDT and YNNKEL (reference sequence). CDR3 size: 18 residues. The CDR3 DNA is TGTGCCAGCAGCCGGGGACTAGCGGGAGGCTCCCAATACAATGAGCAGTTCTTC. Its protein product is CASSRGLAGGSQYNEQFF.

The DNA of the CDR3 is TGTGCCAGCAGCTCACTTCCACCAGGGCCCTACGAGCAGTACTTC. This gives the protein CASSSLPPGPYEQYF. This chain links TRBV7-2 with TRBJ2-7, with D maybe TRBD1 (5 bases). The V end was cut by 4 bases, the J end by 2 bases, with 15 bases between. The CDR3 has 15 amino acids. Germline CDR1 and CDR2: SGHTA and FQGNSA.

Written as DNA, the CDR3 is TGTGCCAGCAGGCTTACCGGGACAGGGGATGGCTACACCTTC. Translation: CASRLTGTGDGYTF. The chain links TRBV28 to TRBJ1-2, with TRBD1 identical over 10 bases. Per the germline V gene, CDR1 is MDHEN and CDR2 is SYDVKM. The CDR3 is 14 amino acids. With 6 bases clipped from V and 6 bases from J, the junction kept 7 bases outside the gene matches.

In DNA form, the CDR3 reads TGCGCCAGCAGCCAGAACCGGGAGAACACTGAAGCTTTCTTT. It specifies CASSQNRENTEAFF. V and J are TRBV5-1 and TRBJ1-1; D is ambiguous. V lost 4 bases, J lost 1 base, and 11 bases lay in between. CDR1 is SGHRS and CDR2 is YFSETQ in the germline V gene. The CDR3 sequence is 14 residues long. Full variable domain (rest looked up from reference TRBV5-1 and TRBJ1-1): KAGVTQTPRYLIKTRGQQVTLSCSPISGHRSVSWYQQTPGQGLQFLFEYFSETQRNKGNFPGRFSGRQFSNSRSEMNVSTLELGDSALYLCASSQNRENTEAFFGQGTRLTVV.

The CDR3 loop reads CASTPRESGHYGYTF. The CDR3 DNA is TGTGCCAGTACCCCGAGGGAGTCAGGGCACTATGGCTACACCTTC. This chain connects TRBV19 to TRBJ1-2, with D perhaps TRBD1 (5 bases). The V and J ends lost 7 bases and 3 bases respectively, with 18 bases between them. CDR3 length equals 15 residues. The germline gives CDR1 LNHDA, CDR2 SQIVND (reference sequence).

This chain uses TRBV24-1 with TRBJ2-2, with 8 nucleotides matching TRBD1. Looked up from germline, CDR1 is KGHDR and CDR2 is SFDVKD. V was pared by 9 bases and J by 1 base, with 9 bases of the junction left unmatched. This CDR3 spans 16 amino acids. In nucleotides, the CDR3 is TGTGCCACCCGTCAGGAAGGGACAGGGAACACCGGGGAGCTGTTTTTT. It specifies CATRQEGTGNTGELFF.

The chain joins TRBV28 to TRBJ1-1; D might be TRBD1 (6 bases). Per germline, CDR1 MDHEN and CDR2 SYDVKM. The CDR3 consists of 14 residues. With 3 bases removed from V and 4 bases from J, the gap between germline ends came to 12 bases. In nucleotides, the CDR3 is TGTGCCAGCAGTTTGGCCAGGGGAGGCACTGAAGCTTTCTTT. This translates into CASSLARGGTEAFF.

The gene calls are TRBV28 and TRBJ1-2, with 8 bases fitting TRBD1. CDR3 length equals 13 residues. Trimming removed 6 bases from V and 3 bases from J; junction bases left unmatched: 3. Germline CDR1 is MDHEN and CDR2 is SYDVKM. CDR3 sequence (DNA): TGTGCCAGCAGCTTGACAGGGGACTATGGCTACACCTTC. This encodes CASSLTGDYGYTF.

The chain uses TRBV7-9 and TRBJ2-7, with TRBD1 matching over 12 bases. V was pared by 4 bases and J by 5 bases, with 3 bases of the junction left unmatched. The germline V gene encodes CDR1 SEHNR and CDR2 FQNEAQ (reference sequence). This CDR3 is 14 amino acids long. The CDR3 region has the DNA TGTGCCAGCAGCTGGGACAGGGGGCTCGACGAGCAGTACTTC. Protein product: CASSWDRGLDEQYF.

The chain has TRBV27 and TRBJ2-3; 10 bases fit TRBD2. Unmatched junction bases numbered 9, after V lost 6 bases and J lost 6 bases. Germline V gene data show CDR1 as MNHEY and CDR2 as SMNVEV (reference sequence). The CDR3 sequence is 15 residues long. CDR3 residues: CASSPWTSGRDTQYF. For the CDR3, the DNA is TGTGCCAGCAGCCCATGGACTAGCGGAAGGGATACGCAGTATTTT.

Comment on this clone: One end of the junction does not line up with germline, which may come from a read error. The V and J genes are TRBV10-3 and TRBJ2-7; D not resolved. The CDR3 contains 11 residues. The germline CDR1 and CDR2 sequences are ENHRY and SYGVKD. CDR3 sequence reads: CAIAGSFEQYF. The CDR3 DNA sequence: TGTGCCATCGCAGGCTCCTTCGAGCAGTACTTC.

The chain links TRBV5-1 to TRBJ1-3, with 12 positions matching TRBD1. The germline V gene has CDR1 SGHRS and CDR2 YFSETQ. The CDR3 loop spans 17 amino acids. With V trimmed by 0 bases and J by 4 bases, 5 bases remained unmatched. This CDR3 is CASSLEPGQGAGNTIYF. CDR3 nucleotide sequence: TGCGCCAGCAGCTTGGAGCCGGGACAGGGGGCAGGAAACACCATATATTTT. Variable domain in full (rest from reference TRBV5-1 and TRBJ1-3): KAGVTQTPRYLIKTRGQQVTLSCSPISGHRSVSWYQQTPGQGLQFLFEYFSETQRNKGNFPGRFSGRQFSNSRSEMNVSTLELGDSALYLCASSLEPGQGAGNTIYFGEGSWLTVV.

The chain is built from TRBV2 and TRBJ2-1; D is undetermined. CDR1 is SNHLY, CDR2 FYNNEI, per germline. V lost 2 bases and J 3 bases, leaving 2 bases between the germline ends. The CDR3 is 12 amino acids. The CDR3 protein is CASSESYNEQFF. Here the CDR3 DNA reads TGTGCCAGCAGTGAAAGCTACAATGAGCAGTTCTTC. The variable domain in full, with the rest retrieved from reference TRBV2 and TRBJ2-1, is EPEVTQTPSHQVTQMGQEVILRCVPISNHLYFYWYRQILGQKVEFLVSFYNNEISEKSEIFDDQFSVERPDGSNFTLKIRSTKLEDSAMYFCASSESYNEQFFGPGTRLTVL.

This sequence joins TRBV28 and TRBJ1-1; no clear D. Germline V gene lookup returns CDR1 MDHEN and CDR2 SYDVKM. The ends were cut back, 7 bases at V and 4 bases at J, with 13 bases in the middle. The CDR3 is 13 amino acids. Written as DNA, the CDR3 is TGTGCCAGCAACTATCCCCCAAGCACTGAAGCTTTCTTT. Translating gives CASNYPPSTEAFF.

The rearrangement uses TRBV29-1 and TRBJ2-1; possibly TRBD2 for D (6 bases). The germline V gene encodes CDR1 SQVTM and CDR2 ANQGSEA. Trimming took 7 bases from V and 9 from J, leaving 19 bases between them. This CDR3 is 13 amino acids long. As DNA, the CDR3 is TGCAGCGCGAGAGCGGGCGCGTACGCTGAGCAGTTCTTC. Residues: CSARAGAYAEQFF.

V usage is TRBV25-1 and J usage is TRBJ2-7; D unclear. V was trimmed by 8 bases and J by 3 bases, leaving 11 bases between them. The CDR3 is 12 amino acids. Germline CDR1 reads MGHDK; CDR2 reads SYGVNS. The CDR3 spells CASAEGNYEQYF. Written as DNA, the CDR3 is TGTGCCAGCGCCGAAGGTAACTACGAGCAGTACTTC.

This clone has a handful of counts. The V gene is TRBV6-5, the J gene TRBJ1-1; D possibly corresponds to TRBD1 (5 bases). V lost 4 bases and J lost 2, with 8 bases in between. CDR1 and CDR2 from the germline V gene are MNHEY and SVGAGI. This CDR3 contains 13 residues. CDR3 amino acids: CASSFGANTEAFF. CDR3 in DNA: TGTGCCAGCAGTTTCGGGGCTAACACTGAAGCTTTCTTT.

The V call is TRBV5-1, the J call TRBJ2-5; unclear D gene. CDR1 SGHRS and CDR2 YFSETQ come from the germline V gene. The ends were cut back, 4 bases at V and 2 bases at J, with 9 bases in the middle. The CDR3 consists of 13 residues. The CDR3 is CASSDTIQETQYF. CDR3 coding DNA: TGCGCCAGCAGCGATACTATACAAGAGACCCAGTACTTC.

The chain employs TRBV3-1 (or the pseudogene TRBV3-2) and TRBJ2-3, with TRBD2 matching over 11 bases. This CDR3 region has 16 residues. The V and J ends lost 4 bases and 6 bases, in that order; junction bases with no gene match: 9. Germline assignment: CDR1 LGHDT and CDR2 YNNKEL (reference sequence). Here the CDR3 reads CASSRTVAGGPDTQYF. CDR3 in DNA: TGTGCCAGCAGCCGGACGGTAGCGGGAGGGCCGGATACGCAGTATTTT.

The chain employs TRBV5-1 and TRBJ2-7; 8 bases are shared with TRBD2. The germline gives CDR1 SGHRS, CDR2 YFSETQ. V dropped 3 bases and J dropped 3; count of bases not matched to a gene: 11. The CDR3 extends over 16 amino acids. CDR3 protein: CASSSNSGSGVYEQYF. In DNA, the CDR3 is TGCGCCAGCAGCTCGAATAGCGGTAGCGGGGTCTACGAGCAGTACTTC.